The rows below give T cell receptor beta chains drawn from one sample of a study of OX40 agonist ivuxolimab in advanced cancers. Sequenced by immunoSEQ multiplex PCR; TCRdb stores in-frame clones only, minus some. Of about 42,000 clones listed, roughly nine tenths were seen once; the top ten hold 4.7%. Sequencing was performed on CD4+ or CD8+ T cells sorted from blood, taken in a trial of the OX40 agonist ivuxolimab. The receptors here all came from an adult with an advanced solid tumor such as melanoma, head and neck, liver or kidney cancer. The CDR3 runs from the conserved cysteine through the conserved F or W. The D gene is left open where the match is weak. Where a row states a size, it is once, few, many or the class of an expanded clone; other rows omit it.

V	D	J	size	length	DNA	CDR3
TRBV5-6	.	TRBJ2-3	.	16	TGTGCCAGCGGGCTGTTACAGGGATGGGGCACAGATACGCAGTATTTT	CASGLLQGWGTDTQYF
TRBV6-6	.	TRBJ2-5	.	15	TGTGCCAGCAGTTACGAGGGACATTTCCAAGAGACCCAGTACTTC	CASSYEGHFQETQYF
TRBV18	.	TRBJ1-5	.	16	TGTGCCAGCTCACCCGAAGAAGCAGGGACTGGTCAGCCCCAGCATTTT	CASSPEEAGTGQPQHF
TRBV7-9	.	TRBJ1-1	.	13	TGTGCCAGCAGCTTAGGGAGGGGTATTCGAGCTTTCTTT	CASSLGRGIRAFF
TRBV5-1	.	TRBJ1-3	few	15	TGCGCCAGCAGCTTACAGGGTTCGGAGGGAAACACCATATATTTT	CASSLQGSEGNTIYF
TRBV7-3	TRBD1	TRBJ1-2	.	15	TGTGCCAGCAGCCCCGGACAGGGGGCACTTGGTGGCTACACCTTC	CASSPGQGALGGYTF
TRBV2	.	TRBJ1-4	.	18	TGTGCCAGCAGCGTATTAGGCGCAGTGGGGATACCTGGTGAAAAACTGTTTTTT	CASSVLGAVGIPGEKLFF
TRBV4-2	TRBD1	TRBJ1-1	.	16	TGTGCCAGCAGCCAACTCTCGGACAGGGTGCACACTGAAGCTTTCTTT	CASSQLSDRVHTEAFF
TRBV5-5	.	TRBJ2-7	.	13	TGTGCCAGCAGCGCACAAACTATTTACGAGCAGTACTTC	CASSAQTIYEQYF
TRBV14	.	TRBJ2-3	.	17	TGTGCCAGCAGCCAAGATCTTAGTCTAGCTGTCACAGATACGCAGTATTTT	CASSQDLSLAVTDTQYF
TRBV11-3	.	TRBJ2-1	.	14	TGTGCCAGCAGCTTAGGGATGGGATACAATGAGCAGTTCTTC	CASSLGMGYNEQFF
TRBV10-3	.	TRBJ1-2	.	15	TGTGCCATCAGTGATAGCCTAGGGGAGGGTTATGGCTACACCTTC	CAISDSLGEGYGYTF
TRBV7-9	TRBD1	TRBJ1-6	.	17	TGTGCCAGCAGCTTTCACGACATTCAGGGGGCTGGTTCACCCCTCCACTTT	CASSFHDIQGAGSPLHF
TRBV4-3	.	TRBJ2-7	.	15	TGCGCCAGCAGCCAAGGGGACACAGTATCCTACGAGCAGTACTTC	CASSQGDTVSYEQYF
TRBV29-1	.	TRBJ1-1	.	13	TGCAGCGTTGCCAGGGAGGGGAACACTGAAGCTTTCTTT	CSVAREGNTEAFF
TRBV28	.	TRBJ1-5	.	13	TGTGCCAGCAGTTTATCCAGGAATCAGCCCCAGCATTTT	CASSLSRNQPQHF
TRBV19	.	TRBJ2-6	once	16	TGTGCCAGTAGTCTCATCCGTAGATCTGGGGCCAACGTCCTGACTTTC	CASSLIRRSGANVLTF
TRBV7-9	.	TRBJ1-2	once	16	TGTGCCAGCAGCTTAGGGATCCCCAAAAGTCATGTGGGCTACACCTTC	CASSLGIPKSHVGYTF
TRBV11-1	TRBD1	TRBJ1-1	.	13	TGTGCCAGCGGTGAACAGGGGGCTACTGAAGCTTTCTTT	CASGEQGATEAFF
TRBV7-2	TRBD1	TRBJ2-7	.	15	TGTGCCAGCAGCGCTTTTGGGACAGGGTCCTACGAGCAGTACTTC	CASSAFGTGSYEQYF
TRBV7-8	.	TRBJ2-3	.	16	TGTGCCAGCAGCGCATTTACCGGGACGTTGGGGGATACGCAGTATTTT	CASSAFTGTLGDTQYF
TRBV28	.	TRBJ1-3	.	15	TGTGCCAGCAGTTGGGACGCCGAGAGTGGAAACACCATATATTTT	CASSWDAESGNTIYF
TRBV7-6	.	TRBJ1-1	.	14	TGTGCCAGCAGGCCTCAGGACGGAAACACTGAAGCTTTCTTT	CASRPQDGNTEAFF
TRBV18	.	TRBJ1-4	.	15	TGTGCCAGCTCACCCTCCCCAGCAACTAATGAAAAACTGTTTTTT	CASSPSPATNEKLFF
TRBV28	.	TRBJ1-2	.	14	TGTGCCAGCAGTTCGGGACCGACTCTCAGTGGCTACACCTTC	CASSSGPTLSGYTF
TRBV7-2	.	TRBJ2-2	once	15	TGTGCCAGCAGCGCTGGACCCTCAAACACCGGGGAGCTGTTTTTT	CASSAGPSNTGELFF
TRBV30	.	TRBJ2-4	.	12	TGTGCCTGGAGTGCGGTGAAGGACATTCAGTACTTC	CAWSAVKDIQYF
TRBV11-2	.	TRBJ2-7	.	15	TGTGCCAGCAGCTTTCGGGACGGAGAGGGATACGAGCAGTACTTC	CASSFRDGEGYEQYF
TRBV9	.	TRBJ1-2	.	12	TGTGCCAGCAGCCCGGACAACTATGGCTACACCTTC	CASSPDNYGYTF
TRBV2	TRBD1	TRBJ2-5	.	15	TGTGCCAGCAGTTGGGACAGGGGGCGTGAGGAGACCCAGTACTTC	CASSWDRGREETQYF
TRBV29-1	.	TRBJ2-3	.	15	TGCAGCGTTGCAACGGTGGGGGATTACACAGATACGCAGTATTTT	CSVATVGDYTDTQYF
TRBV6-1	TRBD1	TRBJ2-3	few	16	TGTGCCAGCAGTGAAGGGACAGGGGGCCCGTCAGATACGCAGTATTTT	CASSEGTGGPSDTQYF
TRBV6-5	.	TRBJ2-6	.	15	TGTGCCAGCAGGCCCCAGGGCTCTGGGGCCAACGTCCTGACTTTC	CASRPQGSGANVLTF
TRBV20-1	.	TRBJ1-1	.	11	TGCAGTGCTGACAGTCCCTCAGGAGCTTTCTTT	CSADSPSGAFF